The 20 T cell receptor beta chains below come from one sample, sequenced in a study of immune evolution from preneoplasia to lung adenocarcinoma. The protocol was immunoSEQ multiplex PCR, while the TCRdb copy is restricted to in-frame clones and leaves out a portion. The table lists over 7,000 clones, about four fifths of them singletons. Sequencing input: FFPE invasive lung adenocarcinoma tissue. These receptors came from a middle-aged person with lung adenocarcinoma.

This sequence joins TRBV30 and TRBJ2-2; 7 bases align to TRBD2. The CDR3 has 13 residues. The germline V gene encodes CDR1 GTSNPN and CDR2 SVGIG (reference sequence). V lost 4 bases, J lost 5 bases, and 4 bases stayed unmatched. The CDR3 sequence is CAWISGETGELFF. The CDR3 DNA sequence: TGTGCCTGGATAAGCGGGGAGACCGGGGAGCTGTTTTTT. Based on the CDR3 plus reference TRBV30 and TRBJ2-2, the full variable domain is SQTIHQWPATLVQPVGSPLSLECTVEGTSNPNLYWYRQAAGRGLQLLFYSVGIGQISSEVPQNLSASRPQDRQFILSSKKLLLSDSGFYLCAWISGETGELFFGEGSRLTVL.

The rearrangement joins TRBV5-6 to TRBJ2-1, with a tentative D call TRBD1 (6 bases). V was shortened by 2 bases and J by 0 bases, with 15 bases between the two germline ends. Germline V lookup: CDR1 SGHDT, CDR2 YYEEEE. The CDR3 sequence is 17 residues long. The CDR3 reads CASSFGRGPSSYNEQFF. As DNA, the CDR3 is TGTGCCAGCAGCTTCGGCAGGGGCCCCTCCTCCTACAATGAGCAGTTCTTC.

The V and J genes are TRBV10-3 and TRBJ2-7, with TRBD1 matching 11 bases. The CDR3 runs to 15 residues. The germline CDR1 and CDR2 sequences are ENHRY and SYGVKD. J gave up 6 bases and V 3 bases, and 7 bases lay outside the gene matches. In nucleotides, the CDR3 is TGTGCCATCAGTGAAGGGGACAGGGGGACCGCCGAGCAGTACTTC. Translated, it gives CAISEGDRGTAEQYF.

The chain recombines TRBV9 with TRBJ2-5; no clear D gene. This CDR3 is built from 14 residues. Germline V CDR1 and CDR2: SGDLS, YYNGEE. V lost 0 bases and J lost 4, with 10 bases in between. As DNA, the CDR3 is TGTGCCAGCAGCGTAGATGTGGGTGTAGAGACCCAGTACTTC. Translation: CASSVDVGVETQYF.

The chain employs TRBV19 and TRBJ2-1; D may be TRBD2 (5 bases). The ends were cut back, 3 bases at V and 2 bases at J, with 11 bases in the middle. Germline V gene data show CDR1 as LNHDA and CDR2 as SQIVND (reference sequence). There are 15 residues in the CDR3. Here the CDR3 reads CASSMGRDPYNEQFF. The CDR3 nucleotides are TGTGCCAGTAGTATGGGCCGGGATCCCTACAATGAGCAGTTCTTC.

In its sample, this clone was seen once. The J gene is TRBJ2-7, the V gene TRBV29-1; TRBD2 matches 12 bases. The CDR3 length is 14 residues. Germline V gene sequence: CDR1 SQVTM, CDR2 ANQGSEA. V shed 7 bases, J shed 1 base, and the junction held 5 bases outside the gene matches. CDR3 in amino acids: CSAGTSGRSYEQYF. The CDR3 region has the DNA TGCAGCGCAGGGACTAGCGGGCGATCCTACGAGCAGTACTTC.

V is TRBV30 and J is TRBJ1-5; TRBD1 matches 8 bases. J was trimmed by 1 base and V by 8 bases; bases with no gene match: 4. The germline V gene has CDR1 GTSNPN and CDR2 SVGIG (reference sequence). The CDR3 has 13 amino acids. The CDR3 is CAADRGSNQPQHF. The CDR3 bases are TGTGCCGCCGACAGGGGCAGCAATCAGCCCCAGCATTTT.

This clone was found a few times. DNA of the CDR3: TGTGCCAGCAGCCAATCAGGAGCGACAGAAGCTAACTATGGCTACACCTTC. Amino acid sequence: CASSQSGATEANYGYTF. This sequence joins TRBV7-9 and TRBJ1-2; D may be TRBD1 (5 bases). V shed 5 bases and J shed 0 bases, with 19 bases lying between them. The length of the CDR3 is 17 residues. CDR1 is SEHNR and CDR2 is FQNEAQ in the germline V gene (reference sequence). Together with reference TRBV7-9 and TRBJ1-2, the CDR3 gives the full variable domain: DTGVSQNPRHKITKRGQNVTFRCDPISEHNRLYWYRQTLGQGPEFLTYFQNEAQLEKSRLLSDRFSAERPKGSFSTLEIQRTEQGDSAMYLCASSQSGATEANYGYTFGSGTRLTVV.

The V and J genes are TRBV10-3 and TRBJ1-2; D might be TRBD1 (6 bases). Trimming took off 2 bases at V and 3 bases at J, with 13 bases between the two ends. This CDR3 contains 15 residues. Germline V lookup: CDR1 ENHRY, CDR2 SYGVKD. The CDR3 sequence: CAISEKKEGDYGYTF. The CDR3 nucleotides are TGTGCCATCAGTGAGAAGAAAGAGGGGGACTATGGCTACACCTTC.

The V call is TRBV6-5, the J call TRBJ2-1, with 7 bases matching TRBD1. This CDR3 region has 13 residues. Germline V lookup: CDR1 MNHEY, CDR2 SVGAGI. V was pared by 6 bases and J by 8 bases, with 7 bases of the junction left unmatched. CDR3 bases: TGTGCCAGCAGACCGACAGGGTTGGATGAGCAGTTCTTC. This gives the protein CASRPTGLDEQFF.

The rearrangement uses TRBV30 and TRBJ1-1, with 9 nucleotides matching TRBD1. This CDR3 has 14 residues. The germline CDR1 and CDR2 sequences are GTSNPN and SVGIG (reference sequence). Germline trimming cut 0 bases from V and 8 bases from J; bases unmatched to any gene: 7. CDR3 sequence reads: CAWSVLDRGVEAFF. DNA for the CDR3: TGTGCCTGGAGTGTACTGGACAGGGGAGTAGAAGCTTTCTTT. Complete variable domain (other parts from reference TRBV30 and TRBJ1-1): SQTIHQWPATLVQPVGSPLSLECTVEGTSNPNLYWYRQAAGRGLQLLFYSVGIGQISSEVPQNLSASRPQDRQFILSSKKLLLSDSGFYLCAWSVLDRGVEAFFGQGTRLTVV.

This rearrangement joins TRBV11-1 to TRBJ1-1; D gene ambiguous. Trimming left V 6 bases short and J 1 base short, with 9 bases between. Germline V gene data show CDR1 as SGHAT and CDR2 as FQDESV (reference sequence). The CDR3 runs 13 residues. The CDR3 protein is CASSRIRNTEAFF. CDR3 coding DNA: TGTGCCAGCAGTAGAATAAGGAACACTGAAGCTTTCTTT. Using reference TRBV11-1 and TRBJ1-1 for the parts outside the CDR3, the full variable domain is EAEVAQSPRYKITEKSQAVAFWCDPISGHATLYWYRQILGQGPELLVQFQDESVVDDSQLPKDRFSAERLKGVDSTLKIQPAELGDSAMYLCASSRIRNTEAFFGQGTRLTVV.

The chain links TRBV6-4 to TRBJ2-3; TRBD2 might be the D (5 bases). With 4 bases removed from V and 3 bases from J, the gap between germline ends came to 11 bases. Germline V gene data show CDR1 as MRHNA and CDR2 as SNTAGT. This CDR3 has 14 residues. CDR3 in amino acids: CASSGSGETDTQYF. Here the CDR3 DNA reads TGTGCCAGCAGTGGCAGCGGAGAGACAGATACGCAGTATTTT.

The genes are TRBV9 and TRBJ1-1; D ambiguous. The germline V and J ends were trimmed by 4 bases and 0 bases, with 16 bases remaining between them. The CDR3 runs to 16 residues. The germline gives CDR1 SGDLS, CDR2 YYNGEE. The CDR3 protein is CASSPSPVAVNTEAFF. The CDR3 DNA is TGTGCCAGCAGCCCAAGCCCGGTAGCGGTGAACACTGAAGCTTTCTTT.

This sequence joins TRBV7-2 and TRBJ2-3; 10 bases match TRBD2. V gave up 2 bases and J gave up 2 bases; unmatched junction bases: 4. This CDR3 comprises 16 residues. Germline V gene lookup returns CDR1 SGHTA and CDR2 FQGNSA. Here the CDR3 reads CASSLRLAGYTDTQYF. The CDR3 DNA follows: TGTGCCAGCAGCTTAAGACTAGCGGGTTACACAGATACGCAGTATTTT.

CDR3 coding DNA: TGTGCCTGGAGTGAGAAGGTACAAGGCGGTGAGCAGTTCTTC. Its protein product is CAWSEKVQGGEQFF. This chain connects TRBV30 to TRBJ2-1; D gene uncertain. Germline CDR1 is GTSNPN and CDR2 is SVGIG (reference sequence). CDR3 length equals 14 residues. With 1 base removed from V and 9 bases from J, the gap between germline ends came to 16 bases.

The V and J genes are TRBV30 and TRBJ1-4; tentative D call: TRBD1 (6 bases). V was trimmed by 3 bases and J by 6 bases, leaving 11 bases between them. The CDR3 totals 13 residues. CDR1 is GTSNPN and CDR2 is SVGIG in the germline V gene (reference sequence). The CDR3 loop reads CAWSTGRDEKLFF. In DNA form, the CDR3 reads TGTGCCTGGAGCACAGGGAGGGATGAAAAACTGTTTTTT.

J is TRBJ2-1 and V is TRBV5-1; the D is unclear. Per germline, CDR1 SGHRS and CDR2 YFSETQ. Trimming left V 5 bases short and J 0 bases short, with 9 bases between. The CDR3 is made up of 14 amino acids. Written as DNA, the CDR3 is TGCGCCAGCAGGTATTGGGACTCCTACAATGAGCAGTTCTTC. Its protein product is CASRYWDSYNEQFF. Full variable domain (remainder filled in from reference TRBV5-1 and TRBJ2-1): KAGVTQTPRYLIKTRGQQVTLSCSPISGHRSVSWYQQTPGQGLQFLFEYFSETQRNKGNFPGRFSGRQFSNSRSEMNVSTLELGDSALYLCASRYWDSYNEQFFGPGTRLTVL.

This chain connects TRBV7-3 to TRBJ1-1; 7 bases fit TRBD1. The CDR3 is 14 residues long. Germline lookup yields CDR1 SGHTA and CDR2 FQGTGA. J gave up 3 bases and V 5 bases, and 6 bases lay outside the gene matches. CDR3 sequence reads: CASSAQGGDTEAFF. DNA for the CDR3: TGTGCCAGCAGCGCTCAGGGGGGAGACACTGAAGCTTTCTTT.

The chain combines TRBV30 with TRBJ1-1; D possibly corresponds to TRBD1 (6 bases). Germline V lookup: CDR1 GTSNPN, CDR2 SVGIG (reference sequence). With 0 bases removed from V and 3 bases from J, the gap between germline ends came to 8 bases. The length of the CDR3 is 13 residues. The CDR3 sequence is CAWSVQGYTEAFF. CDR3 sequence (DNA): TGTGCCTGGAGTGTCCAGGGGTACACTGAAGCTTTCTTT. The complete variable domain, with remaining parts taken from reference TRBV30 and TRBJ1-1, reads SQTIHQWPATLVQPVGSPLSLECTVEGTSNPNLYWYRQAAGRGLQLLFYSVGIGQISSEVPQNLSASRPQDRQFILSSKKLLLSDSGFYLCAWSVQGYTEAFFGQGTRLTVV.